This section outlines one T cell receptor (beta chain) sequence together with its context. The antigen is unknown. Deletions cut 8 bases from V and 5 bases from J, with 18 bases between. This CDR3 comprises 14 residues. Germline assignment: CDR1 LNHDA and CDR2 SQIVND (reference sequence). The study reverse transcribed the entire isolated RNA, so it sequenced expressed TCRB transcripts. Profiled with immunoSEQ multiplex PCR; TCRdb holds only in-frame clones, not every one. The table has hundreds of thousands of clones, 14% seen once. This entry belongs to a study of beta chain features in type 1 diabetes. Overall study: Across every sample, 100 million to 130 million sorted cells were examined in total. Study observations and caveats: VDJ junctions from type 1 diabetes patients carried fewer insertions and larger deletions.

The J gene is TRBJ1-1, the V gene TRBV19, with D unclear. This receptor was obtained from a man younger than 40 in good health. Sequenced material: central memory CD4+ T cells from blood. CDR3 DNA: TGTGCCAGTGTCAATCTGGGGTTTACAACTGAAGCTTTCTTT. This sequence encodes CASVNLGFTTEAFF.